A selection of T cell receptor beta chains follows, all from one sample in a study of CD8 T cells in ankylosing spondylitis. MiXCR, run by TCRdb on the 5' RACE reads, gives a single entry per CDR3 protein. The sample records 250,000 to 400,000 distinct CDR3 sequences, roughly 11% being singletons. Sequences were obtained from blood, either unsorted or a sorted T cell fraction (not recorded which). These receptor sequences come from a female donor with ankylosing spondylitis or in good health (not recorded which). Both conserved end residues are part of each CDR3. D genes are given only for firm matches. Expanded clones are given a class, and other clones once, few, many or no size at all.

>TRBV11-2|.|.|TRBJ1-2
TGTGCCAGCAGCTTAGATCCCGGGACTAACTATGGCTACACCTTC
CASSLDPGTNYGYTF
>TRBV2|TRBD1|few|TRBJ1-2
TGTGCCAGCAATACCGGACAGGGGACGGGTGGCTACACCTTC
CASNTGQGTGGYTF
>TRBV24-1|TRBD2|many|TRBJ2-1
TGTGCCACCAGTAACCCGGGACTAGCTGGCAATGAGCAGTTCTTC
CATSNPGLAGNEQFF
>TRBV5-1|.|many|TRBJ1-6
TGCGCCAGCAGCTTGCGGGAATTAAATTCACCCCTCCACTTT
CASSLRELNSPLHF
>TRBV6-2/TRBV6-3|.|few|TRBJ2-1
TGTGCCAGCAGTTACATGGGGGCAGGGGATGAGCAGTTCTTC
CASSYMGAGDEQFF
>TRBV6-5|.|many|TRBJ1-1
TGTGCCAGCAGTTACTTGGTAAATTCGGTGAACACTGAAGCTTTCTTT
CASSYLVNSVNTEAFF
>TRBV29-1|.|few|TRBJ1-1
TGCAGCGTTGGTTCCACCGCGAACACTGAAGCTTTCTTT
CSVGSTANTEAFF
>TRBV18|TRBD2|few|TRBJ2-1
TGTGCCAGCTCACTTCTCGGCCTAGCGGGGGCCAATGAGCAGTTCTTC
CASSLLGLAGANEQFF
>TRBV11-2|.|many|TRBJ1-2
TGTGCCAGCAGCTTAGAGCCAGGTCATGGCTACACCTTC
CASSLEPGHGYTF
>TRBV7-8|TRBD2|many|TRBJ2-1
TGTGCCAGCAGCTTTCGGTGGGGACGCGGGGGAGCCTACAATGAGCAGTTCTTC
CASSFRWGRGGAYNEQFF
>TRBV15|.|many|TRBJ2-1
TGTGCCACCAGCAGATCAGCCGACGGTTTTAATGAGCAGTTCTTC
CATSRSADGFNEQFF
>TRBV5-1|.|many|TRBJ2-2
TGCGCCAGCAGCTACGACGGACTATCGAACGGGGAGCTGTTTTTT
CASSYDGLSNGELFF
>TRBV21-1|.|few|TRBJ2-1
TGTGCCAGCAGCCTCCTCTTGGGTTCCAGTGGGGCCTACAATGAGCAGTTCTTC
CASSLLLGSSGAYNEQFF
>TRBV7-2|.|.|TRBJ2-7
TGTGCCAGCGCAGATTTGGGGACTCTCTCCTACGAGCAGTACTTC
CASADLGTLSYEQYF
>TRBV7-2|.|.|TRBJ2-7
TGTGCCAGCAGAGGGCCGGGGTCCCCCTACGAGCAGTACTTC
CASRGPGSPYEQYF
>TRBV20-1|TRBD2|many|TRBJ2-7
TGCAGTGCTCGTAATCTAGCGGGAGATTACGAGCAGTACTTC
CSARNLAGDYEQYF
>TRBV5-1|.|few|TRBJ2-3
TGCGCCAGCAGCTTGAATCCGGGAGCAGATACGCAGTATTTT
CASSLNPGADTQYF
>TRBV27|.|many|TRBJ2-5
TGTGCCAGCAGTTTATCCCGTGCCAGAGGGGAGACCCAGTACTTC
CASSLSRARGETQYF
>TRBV12-3/TRBV12-4|TRBD1|many|TRBJ1-1
TGTGCCAGCCTAAGACAGGGGGCCTTGAACACTGAAGCTTTCTTT
CASLRQGALNTEAFF
>TRBV5-5|.|.|TRBJ2-7
TGTGCCAGCAGCTTTCCGACGGACGGCAGCTCCTACGAGCAGTACTTC
CASSFPTDGSSYEQYF
>TRBV12-3/TRBV12-4|TRBD2|many|TRBJ2-2
TGTGCCAGCAGGACTAGCGGGAACGCGAACACCGGGGAGCTGTTTTTT
CASRTSGNANTGELFF
>TRBV15|.|many|TRBJ2-1
TGTGCCACCAGCAGAGGACTAGGGATAGGCAATGAGCAGTTCTTC
CATSRGLGIGNEQFF
>TRBV29-1|TRBD2|many|TRBJ2-3
TGCAGCGTTGAAGCGGGGGGGTCGGATACGCAGTATTTT
CSVEAGGSDTQYF
>TRBV5-1|.|many|TRBJ2-7
TGCGCCAGCAGCTTTGACAGTAACTACGAGCAGTACTTC
CASSFDSNYEQYF
>TRBV20-1|.|many|TRBJ1-5
TGCAGTGCTAGGGACTCTTTGCAGCCCCAGCATTTT
CSARDSLQPQHF
>TRBV5-1|.|many|TRBJ2-3
TGCGCCAGCAGCTTGAACGGACCTCGCACAGATACGCAGTATTTT
CASSLNGPRTDTQYF
>TRBV7-9|.|.|TRBJ2-1
TGTGCCAGCAGCCCTACAGGCCTCCCCTACAATGAGCAGTTCTTC
CASSPTGLPYNEQFF
>TRBV12-3/TRBV12-4|.|many|TRBJ2-7
TGTGCCAGCAGTTTAGGCGCGGGGTCGGACTCCTACGAGCAGTACTTC
CASSLGAGSDSYEQYF
>TRBV5-1|TRBD1|many|TRBJ2-3
TGCGCCAGCAGCAAGGGACAGACCAGCACAGATACGCAGTATTTT
CASSKGQTSTDTQYF
>TRBV5-1|.|.|TRBJ2-3
TGCGCCAGCAGCTTAATTGGGGATGAGGATACGCAGTATTTT
CASSLIGDEDTQYF
>TRBV10-3|TRBD1|many|TRBJ2-7
TGTGCCATCAGTGAGTCGTGGACAGGGACTGTGAACTACGAGCAGTACTTC
CAISESWTGTVNYEQYF
>TRBV6-5|.|many|TRBJ2-3
TGTGCCAGCAGTTACCGAGGGTGGGGGGAAGATACGCAGTATTTT
CASSYRGWGEDTQYF
>TRBV6-2/TRBV6-3|TRBD2|few|TRBJ2-1
TGTGCCAGCTGGGATCTAGCGGGGACCAATGAGCAGTTCTTC
CASWDLAGTNEQFF
>TRBV7-2|.|many|TRBJ2-3
TGTGCCAGCCGGTCGGCAGGGGCCGACACAGATACGCAGTATTTT
CASRSAGADTDTQYF
>TRBV5-1|.|few|TRBJ1-2
TGCGCCAGCAGCTTACAGGACCCGAAGCACGGCTACACCTTC
CASSLQDPKHGYTF
>TRBV7-2|.|many|TRBJ2-1
TGTGCCAGCAGCTTAGCCTGGCAATACAATGAGCAGTTCTTC
CASSLAWQYNEQFF
>TRBV5-1|.|.|TRBJ2-3
TGCGCCAGCAGCTTGCGGCTATCGGCTAGCACAGATACGCAGTATTTT
CASSLRLSASTDTQYF
>TRBV28|.|many|TRBJ2-1
TGTGCCAGCAGACGAGGGCACTTGTTGTTCTTC
CASRRGHLLFF
>TRBV20-1|TRBD2|many|TRBJ2-1
TGCAGTGCTATTGTAGCGGGAGGGCCAGTCAATGAGCAGTTCTTC
CSAIVAGGPVNEQFF
>TRBV29-1|TRBD2|many|TRBJ2-3
TGCAGCGTTGCTAGCGGGAGCTTTCAAGATACGCAGTATTTT
CSVASGSFQDTQYF
>TRBV4-1|TRBD1|few|TRBJ2-5
TGCGCCAGCAGCCCCACATCAGGACAACCAGGGGGAGAGACCCAGTACTTC
CASSPTSGQPGGETQYF
>TRBV6-5|TRBD2|.|TRBJ2-1
TGTGCCAGCAGTTACTCCGGGGGGGCCGGGAATGAGCAGTTCTTC
CASSYSGGAGNEQFF
>TRBV7-2|.|many|TRBJ2-1
TGTGCCAGCAGTCCATCCGCTACTGGGGGTCCGTTCTTC
CASSPSATGGPFF
>TRBV20-1|.|many|TRBJ2-2
TGCAGTGCTAGAGCAGGAAAACGTACAGGCACCGGGGAGCTGTTTTTT
CSARAGKRTGTGELFF
>TRBV5-5|.|.|TRBJ1-6
TGTGCCAGCAGCTTGGATGGGGGACGCTATTCACCCCTCCACTTT
CASSLDGGRYSPLHF
>TRBV20-1|.|many|TRBJ2-7
TGCAGTGCTACCCAGGGACCTTCCTACGAGCAGTACTTC
CSATQGPSYEQYF